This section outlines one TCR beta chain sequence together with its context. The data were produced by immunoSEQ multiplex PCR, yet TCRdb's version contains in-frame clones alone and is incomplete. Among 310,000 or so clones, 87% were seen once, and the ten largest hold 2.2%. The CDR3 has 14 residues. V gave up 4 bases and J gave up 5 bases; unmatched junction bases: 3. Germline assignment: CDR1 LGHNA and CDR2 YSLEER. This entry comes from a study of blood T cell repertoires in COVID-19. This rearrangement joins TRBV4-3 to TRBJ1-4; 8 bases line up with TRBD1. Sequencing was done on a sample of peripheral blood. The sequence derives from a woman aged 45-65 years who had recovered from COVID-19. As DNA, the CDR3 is TGCGCCAGCAGCCGGACAGGGATCAATGAAAAACTGTTTTTT. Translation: CASSRTGINEKLFF.